The rows below give T cell receptor beta chains drawn from one sample of a study of CD4 T cells in relation to SARS-CoV-2 and coronaviruses. Profiling relied on immunoSEQ multiplex PCR, and the TCRdb table lists in-frame clones only, not all of them. In the table there are 20,000 to 30,000 clones, 65% to 80% of which are singletons. Their cognate antigens are unknown. The material sequenced was CD4+ T cells from PBMCs, cultured in vitro. These receptors were collected from a human donor in good health. Both conserved end residues are part of each CDR3. The D gene is left open where the match is weak. Expanded clones are given a class, and other clones once, few, many or no size at all.

clone size: NA; V gene: TRBV9; D gene: NA; J gene: TRBJ1-4; CDR3 DNA: TGTGCCAGCAGCGTAGGCCCGGACCCGATGGAAAAACTGTTTTTT; CDR3 protein: CASSVGPDPMEKLFF
clone size: NA; V gene: TRBV12-3/TRBV12-4; D gene: NA; J gene: TRBJ1-2; CDR3 DNA: TGTGCCAGCAGTTTGGGCGCTAACTATGGCTACACCTTC; CDR3 protein: CASSLGANYGYTF
clone size: NA; V gene: TRBV6-5; D gene: NA; J gene: TRBJ1-2; CDR3 DNA: TGTGCCAGCAGTCACCGGGGGGCGCTTAACTATGGCTACACCTTC; CDR3 protein: CASSHRGALNYGYTF
clone size: NA; V gene: TRBV5-1; D gene: TRBD1; J gene: TRBJ2-5; CDR3 DNA: TGCGCCACTCACCCGGGACAGGAGCAAGAGACCCAGTACTTC; CDR3 protein: CATHPGQEQETQYF
clone size: NA; V gene: TRBV6-5; D gene: NA; J gene: TRBJ1-1; CDR3 DNA: TGTGCCAGCAGCCTACAAATCTCTCGGGGTGAAGCTTTCTTT; CDR3 protein: CASSLQISRGEAFF
clone size: NA; V gene: TRBV5-1; D gene: TRBD1; J gene: TRBJ2-5; CDR3 DNA: TGCGCCAGCAGCTTGGGAACAGGGGGCAGGGAGACCCAGTACTTC; CDR3 protein: CASSLGTGGRETQYF
clone size: large; V gene: TRBV29-1; D gene: NA; J gene: TRBJ2-3; CDR3 DNA: TGCAGCGTTGCCCTGGGAGGCACAGATACGCAGTATTTT; CDR3 protein: CSVALGGTDTQYF
clone size: NA; V gene: TRBV7-2; D gene: TRBD2; J gene: TRBJ2-7; CDR3 DNA: TGTGCCAGCAGCACCCAGCGGGGTTACGAGCAGTACTTC; CDR3 protein: CASSTQRGYEQYF
clone size: NA; V gene: TRBV11-2; D gene: NA; J gene: TRBJ2-1; CDR3 DNA: TGTGCCAGCAGCATGAGGGTGTCCTACAATGAGCAGTTCTTC; CDR3 protein: CASSMRVSYNEQFF
clone size: NA; V gene: TRBV5-1; D gene: NA; J gene: TRBJ1-1; CDR3 DNA: TGCGCCAGCAGCTTGGGGACAGCAGGCACTGAAGCTTTCTTT; CDR3 protein: CASSLGTAGTEAFF
clone size: NA; V gene: TRBV19; D gene: NA; J gene: TRBJ1-3; CDR3 DNA: TGTGCCAGTAGTATTTACGGGGGTCTCTCTGGAAACACCATATATTTT; CDR3 protein: CASSIYGGLSGNTIYF
clone size: NA; V gene: TRBV24-1; D gene: TRBD1; J gene: TRBJ2-5; CDR3 DNA: TGTGCCACCAGTGTCCCTGTCCGGGACAGGGGAACGGCGGTACGAGAGACCCAGTACTTC; CDR3 protein: CATSVPVRDRGTAVRETQYF
clone size: NA; V gene: TRBV18; D gene: TRBD2; J gene: TRBJ2-5; CDR3 DNA: TGTGCCAGCTCACCACAGTGGCTAGCGGGAAGCCAAGAGACCCAGTACTTC; CDR3 protein: CASSPQWLAGSQETQYF
clone size: few; V gene: TRBV2; D gene: NA; J gene: TRBJ2-2; CDR3 DNA: TGTGCCAGCAGTGAGTTGGGGGCCGAGAACACCGGGGAGCTGTTTTTT; CDR3 protein: CASSELGAENTGELFF
clone size: NA; V gene: TRBV27; D gene: TRBD1; J gene: TRBJ1-2; CDR3 DNA: TGTGCCAGCAGTTTACGGCAGGGGGGGGATTATGGCTACACCTTC; CDR3 protein: CASSLRQGGDYGYTF
clone size: NA; V gene: TRBV14; D gene: NA; J gene: TRBJ1-1; CDR3 DNA: TGTGCCAGCAGCCAAGTAGTGGCTTTCTTT; CDR3 protein: CASSQVVAFF
clone size: NA; V gene: TRBV19; D gene: TRBD2; J gene: TRBJ2-1; CDR3 DNA: TGTGCCAGTGAAGCGGGAAGACCCTTATCCTACAATGAGCAGTTCTTC; CDR3 protein: CASEAGRPLSYNEQFF
clone size: few; V gene: TRBV10-3; D gene: NA; J gene: TRBJ2-1; CDR3 DNA: TGTGCCATCAGTGAGTTGGCGGATGAGCAGTTCTTC; CDR3 protein: CAISELADEQFF
clone size: NA; V gene: TRBV6-5; D gene: TRBD1; J gene: TRBJ1-5; CDR3 DNA: TGTGCCAGCAGGGCGGGACAGGACAATCAGCCCCAGCATTTT; CDR3 protein: CASRAGQDNQPQHF
clone size: NA; V gene: TRBV13; D gene: TRBD1; J gene: TRBJ2-1; CDR3 DNA: TGTGCCAGCAGCTTTATAGGGGGCACCTACAATGAGCAGTTCTTC; CDR3 protein: CASSFIGGTYNEQFF
clone size: NA; V gene: TRBV10-2; D gene: TRBD2; J gene: TRBJ2-1; CDR3 DNA: TGCGCCAGCACCGGACGACTAGCGGGGCCCCCCTACAATGAGCAGTTCTTC; CDR3 protein: CASTGRLAGPPYNEQFF
clone size: NA; V gene: TRBV5-6; D gene: NA; J gene: TRBJ1-1; CDR3 DNA: TGTGCCAGCAGCTTATACCCCTTGGCAGGGAACACTGAAGCTTTCTTT; CDR3 protein: CASSLYPLAGNTEAFF
clone size: NA; V gene: TRBV6-5; D gene: NA; J gene: TRBJ1-6; CDR3 DNA: TGTGCCAGCAGCACGGATCGGGATTCACCCCTCCACTTT; CDR3 protein: CASSTDRDSPLHF
clone size: NA; V gene: TRBV21-1; D gene: NA; J gene: TRBJ2-7; CDR3 DNA: TGTGCCAGCCTACAATACTTATTTTACGAGCAGTACTTC; CDR3 protein: CASLQYLFYEQYF
clone size: once; V gene: TRBV5-6; D gene: NA; J gene: TRBJ2-1; CDR3 DNA: TGTGCCAGCAGCTTCTCGGCTGCCACCCCCGGGAATGAGCAGTTCTTC; CDR3 protein: CASSFSAATPGNEQFF
clone size: NA; V gene: TRBV7-9; D gene: TRBD1; J gene: TRBJ1-1; CDR3 DNA: TGTGCCAGCAGCTGGGACAGGCCCTACACTGAAGCTTTCTTT; CDR3 protein: CASSWDRPYTEAFF
clone size: NA; V gene: TRBV5-1; D gene: NA; J gene: TRBJ1-1; CDR3 DNA: TGCGCCAGCAGCTTGGTGTGGGGGGGTGACACTGAAGCTTTCTTT; CDR3 protein: CASSLVWGGDTEAFF
clone size: NA; V gene: TRBV23-1; D gene: TRBD2; J gene: TRBJ2-5; CDR3 DNA: TGCGCCAGCCCGCTGGCCGGGACTATAAGACCTAGTTACCAAGAGACCCAGTACTTC; CDR3 protein: CASPLAGTIRPSYQETQYF
clone size: NA; V gene: TRBV9; D gene: TRBD1; J gene: TRBJ2-5; CDR3 DNA: TGTGCCAGCAGCTCCCAGGGGGCCCAGTACTTC; CDR3 protein: CASSSQGAQYF
clone size: NA; V gene: TRBV19; D gene: NA; J gene: TRBJ2-5; CDR3 DNA: TGTGCCAGTAGTATCTCGGCCCAAGAGACCCAGTACTTC; CDR3 protein: CASSISAQETQYF
clone size: NA; V gene: TRBV15; D gene: TRBD1; J gene: TRBJ1-5; CDR3 DNA: TGTGCCACCAGCGGCAACAGGGGCTGGGGAAATCAGCCCCAGCATTTT; CDR3 protein: CATSGNRGWGNQPQHF
clone size: once; V gene: TRBV5-4; D gene: TRBD2; J gene: TRBJ2-1; CDR3 DNA: TGTGCCAGCAGCGAGACTAGCGGGAGGTACAATGAGCAGTTCTTC; CDR3 protein: CASSETSGRYNEQFF
clone size: NA; V gene: TRBV11-2; D gene: TRBD1; J gene: TRBJ1-1; CDR3 DNA: TGTGCCAGCAGCTTGAGGGGGCCCATGAACACTGAAGCTTTCTTT; CDR3 protein: CASSLRGPMNTEAFF
clone size: NA; V gene: TRBV7-2; D gene: NA; J gene: TRBJ2-5; CDR3 DNA: TGTGCCAGCAGCTCGGGGCTCGGCGGGACCCAGTACTTC; CDR3 protein: CASSSGLGGTQYF
clone size: NA; V gene: TRBV10-3; D gene: NA; J gene: TRBJ1-1; CDR3 DNA: TGTGCCATCAGAGGGCTCGGCACCGGGATGGGCATCTCCACTGAAGCTTTCTTT; CDR3 protein: CAIRGLGTGMGISTEAFF
clone size: NA; V gene: TRBV5-1; D gene: TRBD1; J gene: TRBJ2-7; CDR3 DNA: TGCGCCAGCAGCTGGGGGACAGTAAGTACCTACGAGCAGTACTTC; CDR3 protein: CASSWGTVSTYEQYF
clone size: NA; V gene: TRBV11-2; D gene: TRBD2; J gene: TRBJ2-1; CDR3 DNA: TGTGCCAGCAGCCACGGGACTAGCGGGGTAGGGGAGCAGTTCTTC; CDR3 protein: CASSHGTSGVGEQFF
clone size: NA; V gene: TRBV2; D gene: NA; J gene: TRBJ1-1; CDR3 DNA: TGTGCCAGCAGCGACCCCAGGGCTGAAGCTTTCTTT; CDR3 protein: CASSDPRAEAFF
clone size: few; V gene: TRBV7-2; D gene: NA; J gene: TRBJ2-2; CDR3 DNA: TGTGCCAGCAGCCCCCGGACAGCAGAGACCGGGGAGCTGTTTTTT; CDR3 protein: CASSPRTAETGELFF
clone size: NA; V gene: TRBV11-2; D gene: NA; J gene: TRBJ1-5; CDR3 DNA: TGTGCCAGCAGCTTAGAGGGGGATCAGCCCCAGCATTTT; CDR3 protein: CASSLEGDQPQHF
clone size: NA; V gene: TRBV6-5; D gene: TRBD1; J gene: TRBJ1-5; CDR3 DNA: TGTGCCAGCAGTTCGGGCAGGGGGCCTAGCAATCAGCCCCAGCATTTT; CDR3 protein: CASSSGRGPSNQPQHF
clone size: NA; V gene: TRBV4-2; D gene: TRBD1; J gene: TRBJ1-3; CDR3 DNA: TGTGCCAGCAGCCAAGCGAGCGACAGGGGCTTGCCGGGAAACACCATATATTTT; CDR3 protein: CASSQASDRGLPGNTIYF